The entry below gives a single T cell receptor (beta chain) sequence along with its context. Its target is not known. A much larger clone lies a single base off, so this may be a read error. Genomic DNA extracted from bulk tumor tissue served as template. A total of about 540 ng was used per sample. Primary tumors were biopsied several times each, far apart, intraoperatively. With untreated, newly diagnosed non-small cell lung cancer, the patients went on to undergo curative surgery. Patients with newly diagnosed non-small cell lung cancer who underwent surgery with curative intent served as donors. Multiplex PCR was performed with 32 V and 13 J primers, and it amplified TCR beta CDR3. MiXCR was run by TCRdb on the multiplex PCR reads, yielding one entry per CDR3 protein. Among roughly 15,000 distinct CDR3 sequences, over 25% were seen once, and the ten largest hold 15%. The sample comes from a study of immune heterogeneity within non-small cell lung tumors. Study-level information: Squamous cell carcinomas accounted for a few of the tumors, non-squamous carcinomas for approximately 10, and 1 was not otherwise specified. Study-wide findings and caveats: Tumor sites within a patient were found to share identical dominant CDR3 beta clonotypes, and site-unique high-frequency clones were also present. Although only moderate, the correlation of local T-cell clonality with local tumor mutational burden was significant (R about 0.34).

The germline V gene encodes CDR1 SGHAT and CDR2 FQNNGV. With V trimmed by 1 base and J by 2 bases, 14 bases remained unmatched. There are 18 residues in the CDR3. The chain recombines TRBV11-2 with TRBJ2-7; 7 bases are a match to TRBD2. The receptor's source is a woman between 50 and 59 years old with non-small cell lung cancer. Sequenced input: lung tumor tissue. The CDR3 reads CASSLGPPLSGIPYEQYF. CDR3 nucleotides: TGTGCCAGCAGCTTAGGACCCCCCCTGAGCGGGATCCCCTACGAGCAGTACTTC.